The 32 T cell receptor beta chains below all came from one sample that was sequenced in a study of blood T cell repertoires in COVID-19. The repertoire was sequenced with immunoSEQ multiplex PCR; TCRdb's copy has only in-frame clones and lacks some. There are roughly 150,000 clones in the sample; about 77% occur only once, and roughly 4.5% lies in the top ten. The sample comprised peripheral blood. The source of these receptors is a man aged 55 to 70 with acute or convalescent COVID-19.

The CDR3 reads CASRDSGRVDEQYF. CDR3 DNA sequence: TGTGCCAGCAGGGATTCCGGGAGGGTAGACGAGCAGTACTTC. The chain combines TRBV21-1 with TRBJ2-7; whether TRBD2, the table's D call, matches the DNA was not checked. TRBV21-1 is noted as a pseudogene. This CDR3 comprises 14 residues.

The chain combines TRBV20-1 with TRBJ1-4; D perhaps matches TRBD1 (5 bases). Germline CDR1 reads DFQATT; CDR2 reads SNEGSKA (reference sequence). Trimming shortened V by 3 bases and J by 8 bases, and 10 bases separated the two germline ends. This CDR3 spans 12 amino acids. The CDR3 is CSASRQGEKLFF. DNA for the CDR3: TGCAGTGCTAGTAGGCAGGGAGAAAAACTGTTTTTT.

This sequence joins TRBV7-9 and TRBJ1-5; perhaps TRBD1 as D (6 bases). Looked up from germline, CDR1 is SEHNR and CDR2 is FQNEAQ (reference sequence). Trimming shortened V by 5 bases and J by 0 bases, and 11 bases separated the two germline ends. The CDR3 has 15 residues. CDR3 in DNA: TGTGCCAGCAGCGAGGGGGGGGCTAGCAATCAGCCCCAGCATTTT. The encoded protein is CASSEGGASNQPQHF.

The rearrangement links TRBV18 to TRBJ2-7; TRBD2 might be the D (6 bases). V dropped 0 bases and J dropped 0 bases, with 12 bases sitting between them. CDR1 KGHSH and CDR2 LQKENI come from the germline V gene. There are 16 residues in the CDR3. In DNA form, the CDR3 reads TGTGCCAGCTCACCACCGGAGGGGCTTAGCTCCTACGAGCAGTACTTC. Translation: CASSPPEGLSSYEQYF.

The rearrangement joins TRBV18 to TRBJ2-6, with D perhaps matching TRBD1 (5 bases). V gave up 0 bases and J gave up 0 bases, with 6 bases separating them. CDR1 KGHSH and CDR2 LQKENI come from the germline V gene. The CDR3 is 16 residues long. CDR3 residues: CASSPPGRSGANVLTF. The CDR3 bases are TGTGCCAGCTCACCACCGGGGCGCTCTGGGGCCAACGTCCTGACTTTC.

The gene calls are TRBV7-8 and TRBJ1-2; D ambiguous. Germline V gene sequence: CDR1 SGHVS, CDR2 FQNEAQ. This CDR3 is 14 amino acids long. The V gene lost 2 bases and the J gene lost 5 bases, with 12 bases spanning the gap. The CDR3 reads CASSLPTKQYGYTF. Here the CDR3 DNA reads TGTGCCAGCAGCTTACCGACGAAACAGTATGGCTACACCTTC.

The gene calls are TRBV12-3 or TRBV12-4 and TRBJ2-2; weak D call: TRBD2 (6 bases). The V and J ends lost 11 bases and 1 base respectively, with 11 bases between them. There are 13 residues in the CDR3. CDR3 coding DNA: TGTGCCTTCCGGGAGATGAACACCGGGGAGCTGTTTTTT. Amino acids: CAFREMNTGELFF.

The genes are TRBV10-1 and TRBJ1-2; D remains unclear. CDR1 is WNHNN and CDR2 is SYGVQD in the germline V gene (reference sequence). This CDR3 contains 14 residues. The CDR3 sequence: CAIRSTKFYYGYTF. CDR3 sequence (DNA): TGCGCTATCAGGTCGACTAAATTTTATTATGGCTACACCTTC.

This chain uses TRBV6-5 with TRBJ1-2, with D tentatively TRBD1 (6 bases). With 0 bases removed from V and 4 bases from J, the gap between germline ends came to 15 bases. The germline gives CDR1 MNHEY, CDR2 SVGAGI. CDR3 length: 16 residues. The CDR3 DNA sequence: TGTGCCAGCAGTTACTCCAGGCGGGGGCCGGGCTATGGCTACACCTTC. This encodes CASSYSRRGPGYGYTF.

In this sample, this clone turned up a few times. Other DNA sequences in this specimen translate into the identical CDR3. V gene TRBV12-3 or TRBV12-4 combines with J gene TRBJ2-7; weak D call: TRBD2 (6 bases). The V and J ends lost 5 bases and 5 bases respectively, with 10 bases between them. The CDR3 is made up of 12 amino acids. In DNA, the CDR3 is TGTGCCAGCAGTCTGGGGGGTGACGAGCAGTACTTC. This codes for CASSLGGDEQYF.

The gene calls are TRBV3-1 (or the pseudogene TRBV3-2) and TRBJ1-2, with no clear D. Germline V gene sequence: CDR1 LGHDT, CDR2 YNNKEL (reference sequence). The CDR3 is 18 amino acids. V was trimmed by 0 bases and J by 3 bases, leaving 20 bases between them. The DNA of the CDR3 is TGTGCCAGCAGCCAAGAGCCCCCAGCGGCTCAGAAGGACTATGGCTACACCTTC. It is translated as CASSQEPPAAQKDYGYTF.

In its sample, this clone was seen a few times. The genes are TRBV18 and TRBJ2-7; TRBD2 matches 9 bases. Germline CDR1 is KGHSH and CDR2 is LQKENI. This CDR3 has 15 amino acids. V was clipped by 6 bases and J by 2 bases; unmatched bases: 8. The CDR3 nucleotides are TGTGCCAGCTCGCCCGCCAGCGGGAGGACCTACGAGCAGTACTTC. Translated, it gives CASSPASGRTYEQYF. The whole variable domain, filled in from reference TRBV18 and TRBJ2-7, reads NAGVMQNPRHLVRRRGQEARLRCSPMKGHSHVYWYRQLPEEGLKFMVYLQKENIIDESGMPKERFSAEFPKEGPSILRIQQVVRGDSAAYFCASSPASGRTYEQYFGPGTRLTVT.

The chain joins TRBV6-1 to TRBJ2-1; TRBD2 aligns across 8 bases. CDR3 length: 15 residues. Germline-derived CDR1 and CDR2 are MNHNS and SASEGT. J gave up 4 bases and V 3 bases, and 5 bases lay outside the gene matches. The CDR3 region has the DNA TGTGCCAGCAGTGATGCCGGGAGGGTTTACAATGAGCAGTTCTTC. Protein sequence: CASSDAGRVYNEQFF.

The chain links TRBV27 to TRBJ1-5, with TRBD1 identical over 9 bases. The ends lost 3 bases at V and 7 bases at J; junction bases unmatched: 4. Germline V gives CDR1 MNHEY, CDR2 SMNVEV (reference sequence). The CDR3 is 14 amino acids. The CDR3 is CASSFGTGRQPQHF. CDR3 DNA sequence: TGTGCCAGCAGTTTCGGGACAGGGCGGCAGCCCCAGCATTTT.

This chain uses TRBV20-1 with TRBJ2-2; 8 bases agree with TRBD1. The CDR3 extends over 15 amino acids. The V and J ends lost 3 bases and 7 bases, in that order; junction bases with no gene match: 10. The germline V gene has CDR1 DFQATT and CDR2 SNEGSKA (reference sequence). CDR3: CSASKTGAIGGELFF. The CDR3 DNA reads TGCAGTGCTAGTAAGACAGGGGCCATCGGCGGGGAGCTGTTTTTT.

This clone was observed at least ten times. This chain's CDR3 is CASRAGRTEAFF. The CDR3 nucleotides read TGCGCCAGCAGAGCAGGGAGGACTGAAGCTTTCTTT. The V and J genes are TRBV10-2 and TRBJ1-1; D is possibly TRBD1 (5 bases). V was cut by 6 bases and J by 5 bases, with 10 bases left in between. Germline V CDR1 and CDR2: WSHSY, SAAADI. This CDR3 has 12 residues.

The V gene is TRBV5-6, the J gene TRBJ2-5; a possible D gene is TRBD2 (7 bases). Germline CDR1 is SGHDT and CDR2 is YYEEEE. Trimming removed 1 base from V and 12 bases from J, with 13 bases in between. This CDR3 is 12 amino acids long. Written as DNA, the CDR3 is TGTGCCAGCAGCTTGTTGGGGGGGCCAAAGTACTTC. It encodes CASSLLGGPKYF.

The V and J genes are TRBV2 and TRBJ2-2; 8 bases match TRBD2. Germline V gene data show CDR1 as SNHLY and CDR2 as FYNNEI. The J segment lost 6 bases and the V segment lost 6 bases, leaving 9 bases of the junction unmatched. The CDR3 has 15 residues. The CDR3 region has the DNA TGTGCCAGCAGGATAGGGGCGGGAGGAGCCGGGGAGCTGTTTTTT. Amino acid sequence: CASRIGAGGAGELFF. Based on the CDR3 plus reference TRBV2 and TRBJ2-2, the full variable domain is EPEVTQTPSHQVTQMGQEVILRCVPISNHLYFYWYRQILGQKVEFLVSFYNNEISEKSEIFDDQFSVERPDGSNFTLKIRSTKLEDSAMYFCASRIGAGGAGELFFGEGSRLTVL.

The chain couples TRBV18 to TRBJ1-6; TRBD1 matches at 8 bases. The CDR3 contains 15 residues. With 5 bases clipped from V and 6 bases from J, the junction kept 6 bases outside the gene matches. Per germline, CDR1 KGHSH and CDR2 LQKENI. The CDR3 reads CASSSDDRGNSPLHF. As DNA, the CDR3 is TGTGCCAGCTCATCCGATGACAGGGGTAATTCACCCCTCCACTTT.

The J gene is TRBJ2-7, the V gene TRBV5-1; weak D call: TRBD1 (6 bases). The CDR3 runs 15 residues. Between the trimmed V and J ends, which lost 4 bases and 2 bases, there was a span of 16 bases. The germline CDR1 and CDR2 sequences are SGHRS and YFSETQ. CDR3 in DNA: TGCGCCAGCAGCCTTACCCGTGGGGGCCCCTACGAGCAGTACTTC. The encoded protein is CASSLTRGGPYEQYF.

The chain carries TRBV30 and TRBJ2-3; TRBD2 agrees at 9 bases. The trim removed 0 bases at V and 3 bases at J, leaving 10 bases unmatched. CDR1 is GTSNPN, CDR2 SVGIG, per germline (reference sequence). CDR3 length: 17 residues. The CDR3 reads CAWSVLGSGSITDTQYF. CDR3 in DNA: TGTGCCTGGAGTGTACTCGGTAGCGGGAGCATAACAGATACGCAGTATTTT.

The V gene is TRBV21-1, the J gene TRBJ2-2; the table's TRBD2 call for D was not verified on the DNA. TRBV21-1 counts as a pseudogene. The CDR3 loop spans 15 amino acids. The CDR3 bases are TGTGCCAGCAGCAAAGAAGGTACGGGTCCCGGGGAGCTGTTTTTT. This gives the protein CASSKEGTGPGELFF.

The rearrangement links TRBV10-2 to TRBJ1-1, with 8 bases lining up with TRBD1. Losses at the gene ends were 3 bases for V and 6 bases for J; bases not matched to a gene: 9. CDR1 WSHSY and CDR2 SAAADI come from the germline V gene. CDR3 size: 15 residues. The DNA for the CDR3 is TGCGCCAGCAGTGATCCAGGGGGCGCCTTGGCTGAAGCTTTCTTT. Translating it yields CASSDPGGALAEAFF.

J is TRBJ2-7 and V is TRBV27; D possibly corresponds to TRBD2 (5 bases). CDR3 length: 13 residues. Deletions cut 3 bases from V and 3 bases from J, with 9 bases between. Germline CDR1 and CDR2: MNHEY and SMNVEV (reference sequence). CDR3 nucleotide sequence: TGTGCCAGCAGTTTCACGGGGAACTACGAGCAGTACTTC. Encoded protein: CASSFTGNYEQYF.

This chain joins TRBV5-5 and TRBJ2-3; 7 bases align to TRBD2. With V trimmed by 7 bases and J by 3 bases, 14 bases remained unmatched. The germline V gene encodes CDR1 SGHKS and CDR2 YYEKEE (reference sequence). CDR3 length: 16 amino acids. The CDR3 loop is CASSPLGSGKTDTQYF. The CDR3 nucleotides are TGTGCCAGCTCGCCTCTAGGGAGCGGGAAAACAGATACGCAGTATTTT.

This chain connects TRBV7-6 to TRBJ2-5; 11 bases are shared with TRBD2. Germline CDR1 is SGHVS and CDR2 is FNYEAQ. This CDR3 comprises 16 residues. V was clipped by 6 bases and J by 2 bases; unmatched bases: 8. The CDR3 region has the DNA TGTGCCAGCAGACTAGCGGGAGCGGGAGGTCAAGAGACCCAGTACTTC. This encodes CASRLAGAGGQETQYF.

This clone was seen just once. This chain links TRBV9 with TRBJ2-7; 7 bases are a match to TRBD2. Germline V CDR1 and CDR2: SGDLS, YYNGEE. J gave up 3 bases and V 4 bases, and 7 bases lay outside the gene matches. The CDR3 contains 14 residues. CDR3 protein: CASSPQTSFYEQYF. The CDR3 DNA reads as TGTGCCAGCAGCCCCCAGACTAGCTTCTACGAGCAGTACTTC.

J is TRBJ2-1 and V is TRBV7-9, with TRBD2 identical over 8 bases. CDR1 SEHNR and CDR2 FQNEAQ come from the germline V gene (reference sequence). The CDR3 spans 15 residues. Losses at the gene ends were 5 bases for V and 8 bases for J; bases not matched to a gene: 11. The CDR3 DNA reads as TGTGCCAGCAGCGTCACTAGCGGCCTTGGGGATGAGCAGTTCTTC. Protein sequence: CASSVTSGLGDEQFF.

This clone is labeled as medium-sized (0.01 to 0.1%). The gene calls are TRBV9 and TRBJ2-7, with D possibly TRBD1 on 5 matching bases. Trimming pared 3 bases from V and 3 bases from J, leaving 13 bases between. CDR1 and CDR2 from the germline V gene are SGDLS and YYNGEE. The CDR3 sequence is 14 residues long. As DNA, the CDR3 is TGTGCCAGCAGCGCCACAGGTGCTGTCTACGAGCAGTACTTC. Amino acids: CASSATGAVYEQYF.

This clone was picked up one time. The chain links TRBV11-2 to TRBJ2-3; TRBD2 agrees at 7 bases. The length of the CDR3 is 17 residues. Looked up from germline, CDR1 is SGHAT and CDR2 is FQNNGV. The J segment lost 1 base and the V segment lost 4 bases, leaving 11 bases of the junction unmatched. The chain's CDR3 is CASSSRAPGRGTDTQYF. The CDR3 bases are TGTGCCAGCAGCTCCCGGGCCCCTGGGAGGGGCACAGATACGCAGTATTTT. Looking up the rest from reference TRBV11-2 and TRBJ2-3 gives the full variable domain: EAGVAQSPRYKIIEKRQSVAFWCNPISGHATLYWYQQILGQGPKLLIQFQNNGVVDDSQLPKDRFSAERLKGVDSTLKIQPAKLEDSAVYLCASSSRAPGRGTDTQYFGPGTRLTVL.

V is TRBV5-4 and J is TRBJ1-1; maybe TRBD1 (5 bases). V lost 3 bases, J lost 6 bases, and 9 bases lay in between. Germline values: CDR1 SGHNT, CDR2 YYREEE (reference sequence). CDR3 length: 12 residues. In DNA, the CDR3 is TGTGCCAGCAGCTCAGGGTCCGCTGAAGCTTTCTTT. Translated, it gives CASSSGSAEAFF.

The genes are TRBV6-5 and TRBJ2-7, with 7 bases identical to TRBD2. This CDR3 has 12 residues. Germline values: CDR1 MNHEY, CDR2 SVGAGI. Unmatched junction bases numbered 2, after V lost 7 bases and J lost 2 bases. This CDR3 reads CASTSGAYEQYF. The CDR3 nucleotides are TGTGCCAGCACTAGCGGAGCCTACGAGCAGTACTTC.